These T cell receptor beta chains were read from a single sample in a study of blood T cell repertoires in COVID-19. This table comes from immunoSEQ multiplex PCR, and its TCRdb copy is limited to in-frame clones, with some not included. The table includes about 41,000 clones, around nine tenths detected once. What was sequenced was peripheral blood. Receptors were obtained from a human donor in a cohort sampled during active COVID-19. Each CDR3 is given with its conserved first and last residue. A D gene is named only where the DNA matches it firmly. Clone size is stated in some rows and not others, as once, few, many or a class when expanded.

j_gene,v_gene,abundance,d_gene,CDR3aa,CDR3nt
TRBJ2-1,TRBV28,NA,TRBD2,CASSLPSSGGTYNEQFF,TGTGCCAGCAGTTTACCGTCTAGCGGTGGGACGTACAATGAGCAGTTCTTC
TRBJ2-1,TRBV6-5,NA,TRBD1,CASSRTGGNEQFF,TGTGCCAGCAGTAGGACAGGGGGCAATGAGCAGTTCTTC
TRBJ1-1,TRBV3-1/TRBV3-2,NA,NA,CASSLLGGAGATEAFF,TGTGCCAGCAGCCTCCTTGGGGGGGCTGGGGCCACTGAAGCTTTCTTT
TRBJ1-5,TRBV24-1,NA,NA,CATSDPATDSNQPQHF,TGTGCCACCAGTGATCCCGCGACAGATAGCAATCAGCCCCAGCATTTT
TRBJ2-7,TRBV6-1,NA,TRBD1,CASSEYPGQKYEQYF,TGTGCCAGCAGTGAGTATCCGGGACAGAAATACGAGCAGTACTTC
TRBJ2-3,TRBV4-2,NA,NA,CASSQDIGAGITDTQYF,TGTGCCAGCAGCCAAGATATAGGAGCGGGCATCACAGATACGCAGTATTTT
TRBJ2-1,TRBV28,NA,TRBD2,CASSLGTSGHNEQFF,TGTGCCAGCAGTTTAGGGACTAGCGGCCACAATGAGCAGTTCTTC
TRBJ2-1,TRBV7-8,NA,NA,CASSLARSGPSSYNEQFF,TGTGCCAGCAGCTTAGCGCGGAGCGGCCCGAGCTCCTACAATGAGCAGTTCTTC
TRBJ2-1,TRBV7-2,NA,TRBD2,CASSLSGRTSNEQFF,TGTGCCAGCAGCTTAAGCGGGAGGACGTCAAATGAGCAGTTCTTC
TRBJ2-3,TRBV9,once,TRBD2,CASSVAAGGNGDTQYF,TGTGCCAGCAGCGTAGCAGCGGGAGGAAACGGTGATACGCAGTATTTT
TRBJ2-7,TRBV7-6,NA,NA,CASSLGLGYEQYF,TGTGCCAGCAGCTTAGGCCTCGGCTACGAGCAGTACTTC
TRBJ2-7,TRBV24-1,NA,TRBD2,CATSAAGVAYEQYF,TGTGCCACCAGTGCCGCGGGAGTTGCCTACGAGCAGTACTTC
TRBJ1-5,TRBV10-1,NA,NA,CASKHHWGEGGNQPQHF,TGCGCCAGCAAACATCATTGGGGGGAAGGAGGCAATCAGCCCCAGCATTTT
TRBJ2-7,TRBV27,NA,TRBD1,CASSLGQGPYEQYF,TGTGCCAGCAGTTTAGGACAGGGACCTTACGAGCAGTACTTC
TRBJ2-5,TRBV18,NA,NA,CASSPYQETQYF,TGTGCCAGCTCACCCTACCAAGAGACCCAGTACTTC
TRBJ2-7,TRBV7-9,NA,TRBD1,CASSPGQGAYEQYF,TGTGCCAGCAGCCCCGGACAGGGGGCCTACGAGCAGTACTTC
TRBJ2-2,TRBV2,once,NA,CASSDGTGKNTGELFF,TGTGCCAGCAGTGACGGAACAGGGAAGAACACCGGGGAGCTGTTTTTT
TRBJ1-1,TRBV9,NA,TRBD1,CASNQYQGEEAFF,TGTGCCAGCAACCAATATCAGGGGGAGGAAGCTTTCTTT
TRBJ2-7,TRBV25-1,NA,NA,CASNDRNYEQYF,TGTGCCAGCAATGACAGGAACTACGAGCAGTACTTC
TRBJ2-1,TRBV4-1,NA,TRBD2,CASSQPGTSGPWGSPNEQFF,TGCGCCAGCAGCCAACCCGGGACTAGCGGGCCGTGGGGTTCTCCCAATGAGCAGTTCTTC
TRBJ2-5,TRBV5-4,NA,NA,CASSLGQGNGETQYF,TGTGCCAGCAGCTTGGGCCAGGGGAATGGAGAGACCCAGTACTTC
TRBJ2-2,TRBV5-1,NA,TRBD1,CASSLVLRGTSSTGELFF,TGCGCCAGCAGCTTGGTACTCAGGGGGACGTCGAGCACCGGGGAGCTGTTTTTT
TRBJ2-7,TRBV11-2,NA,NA,CASSLSDSLSYEQYF,TGTGCCAGCAGCTTGAGTGACAGCCTAAGTTACGAGCAGTACTTC
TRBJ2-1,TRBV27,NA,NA,CASGDNHNEQFF,TGTGCCAGCGGGGACAATCACAATGAGCAGTTCTTC
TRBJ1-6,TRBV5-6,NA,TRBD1,CASSAWTGGSTPLHF,TGTGCCAGCAGCGCGTGGACAGGGGGTAGCACACCCCTCCACTTT
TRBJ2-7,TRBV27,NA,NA,CASSLQGTPGHEQYF,TGTGCCAGCAGTTTACAGGGTACCCCGGGCCACGAGCAGTACTTC
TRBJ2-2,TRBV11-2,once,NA,CASSLFGGVETGELFF,TGTGCCAGCAGCTTATTTGGGGGCGTGGAGACCGGGGAGCTGTTTTTT
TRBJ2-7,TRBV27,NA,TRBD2,CASSPGLAGNYEQYF,TGTGCCAGCAGTCCAGGACTAGCGGGCAACTACGAGCAGTACTTC
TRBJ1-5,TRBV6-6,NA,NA,CASEGRENNQPQHF,TGTGCCAGCGAGGGGAGGGAGAACAATCAGCCCCAGCATTTT
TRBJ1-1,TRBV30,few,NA,CAWTLGGGVNTEAFF,TGTGCCTGGACCCTGGGAGGCGGAGTGAACACTGAAGCTTTCTTT
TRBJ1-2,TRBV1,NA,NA,CTSSQDPVGTKDGYTF,TGCACCAGCAGCCAAGATCCAGTAGGGACAAAGGACGGCTACACCTTC
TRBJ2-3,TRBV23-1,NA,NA,CASSRNRGGNTQYF,TGCGCCAGCAGTCGCAACAGGGGGGGAAATACGCAGTATTTT
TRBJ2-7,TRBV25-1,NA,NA,CASTGVGSYEQYF,TGTGCCAGCACGGGAGTAGGCTCCTACGAGCAGTACTTC
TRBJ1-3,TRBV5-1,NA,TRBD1,CASRDRAISGNTIYF,TGCGCCAGCAGGGACAGGGCCATCTCTGGAAACACCATATATTTT
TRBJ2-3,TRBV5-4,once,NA,CASTVGGARSDTQYF,TGTGCCAGCACCGTTGGGGGGGCAAGGTCAGATACGCAGTATTTT
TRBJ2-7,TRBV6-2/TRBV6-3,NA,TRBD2,CASSTGLAGIPYEQYF,TGTGCCAGCAGTACGGGACTAGCGGGGATACCTTACGAGCAGTACTTC
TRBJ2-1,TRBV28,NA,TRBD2,CASSFWRERDNEQFF,TGTGCCAGCAGTTTCTGGCGGGAGCGCGACAATGAGCAGTTCTTC
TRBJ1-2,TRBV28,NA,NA,CASSLLGLYGYTF,TGTGCCAGCAGTTTATTGGGGCTCTATGGCTACACCTTC
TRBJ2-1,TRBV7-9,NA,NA,CASSLWGDNEQFF,TGTGCCAGCAGCTTATGGGGAGACAATGAGCAGTTCTTC
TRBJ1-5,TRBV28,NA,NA,CASSFEGGQHF,TGTGCCAGCAGTTTTGAAGGGGGTCAGCATTTT
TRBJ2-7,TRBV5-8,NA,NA,CASSSYLYEQYF,TGTGCCAGCAGCTCCTATCTCTACGAGCAGTACTTC
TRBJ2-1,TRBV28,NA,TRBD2,CASSPPGLGPGEQFF,TGTGCCAGCAGTCCGCCGGGACTAGGGCCGGGTGAGCAGTTCTTC
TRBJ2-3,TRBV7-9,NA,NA,CASSLVNEADTQYF,TGTGCCAGCAGCTTAGTCAATGAGGCAGATACGCAGTATTTT
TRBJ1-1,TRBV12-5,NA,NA,CASGLREEGEAFF,TGTGCTAGTGGTTTAAGAGAGGAAGGTGAAGCTTTCTTT
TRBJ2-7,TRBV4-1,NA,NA,CASSQFEAREQYF,TGCGCCAGCAGCCAATTCGAAGCCCGCGAGCAGTACTTC
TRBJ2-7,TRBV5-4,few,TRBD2,CASSLDGGTSGYEQYF,TGTGCCAGCAGCTTGGATGGGGGGACTAGCGGTTACGAGCAGTACTTC
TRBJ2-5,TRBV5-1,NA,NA,CASSLAGSEETQYF,TGCGCCAGCAGCTTGGCCGGGAGCGAAGAGACCCAGTACTTC
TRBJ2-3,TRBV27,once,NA,CASGRTGNTQYF,TGTGCCAGCGGCCGCACGGGGAATACGCAGTATTTT
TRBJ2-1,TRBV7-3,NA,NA,CASSLGTGPEQFF,TGTGCCAGCAGCTTAGGTACAGGACCTGAGCAGTTCTTC
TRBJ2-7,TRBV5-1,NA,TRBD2,CASSLDAGTIYEQYF,TGCGCCAGCAGCTTGGACGCCGGGACTATCTACGAGCAGTACTTC
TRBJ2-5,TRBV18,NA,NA,CASSPRALTWQETQYF,TGTGCCAGCTCACCACGGGCCCTAACGTGGCAAGAGACCCAGTACTTC
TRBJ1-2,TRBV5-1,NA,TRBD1,CASSSTGQGAYGYTF,TGCGCCAGCAGCTCCACGGGACAGGGGGCCTATGGCTACACCTTC
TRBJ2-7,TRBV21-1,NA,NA,CASPTREQYF,TGTGCCAGCCCCACGAGAGAGCAGTACTTC
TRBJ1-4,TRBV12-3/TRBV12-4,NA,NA,CASSTGGWEKLFF,TGTGCCAGCAGCACGGGGGGTTGGGAAAAACTGTTTTTT
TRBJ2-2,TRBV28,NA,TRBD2,CASRGGLANTGELFF,TGTGCCAGCAGGGGGGGACTAGCGAACACCGGGGAGCTGTTTTTT
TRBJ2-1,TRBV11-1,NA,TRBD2,CASSHLGREANNEQFF,TGTGCCAGCAGCCACCTCGGGCGGGAGGCAAACAATGAGCAGTTCTTC
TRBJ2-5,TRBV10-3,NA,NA,CAISEVLSTGMGRETQYF,TGTGCCATCAGTGAGGTTCTAAGCACAGGGATGGGAAGAGAGACCCAGTACTTC
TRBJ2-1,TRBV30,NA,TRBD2,CAWSVLAGATLPLFF,TGTGCCTGGAGTGTACTAGCGGGAGCTACCTTGCCCCTGTTCTTC
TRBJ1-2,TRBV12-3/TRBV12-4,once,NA,CASSALTAYGYTF,TGTGCCAGCAGTGCCTTGACAGCGTATGGCTACACCTTC